The 19 T cell receptor beta chains given below trace back to one sample, sequenced in a study of OX40 agonist ivuxolimab in advanced cancers. Assay: immunoSEQ multiplex PCR; the TCRdb copy retains only in-frame clones and omits some. The sample contains about 74,000 clones, 75% to 95% of which appear only once. The specimen was CD4+ or CD8+ T cells sorted from blood, collected in a trial of the OX40 agonist ivuxolimab. The receptor set was obtained from an adult with an advanced solid tumor such as melanoma, head and neck, liver or kidney cancer.

This chain links TRBV25-1 with TRBJ1-1; D not resolved. The CDR3 totals 13 residues. Germline CDR1 is MGHDK and CDR2 is SYGVNS. V was clipped by 3 bases and J by 13 bases, with 18 bases between them. The DNA of the CDR3 is TGTGCCAGCAGTGACAACGCCGGGAGAAAAGGTTTCTTT. Translated, it gives CASSDNAGRKGFF.

The CDR3, as DNA: TGCGCCAGCAGCCTCGGGACAGGGTACGAGCAGTACTTC. Translation: CASSLGTGYEQYF. This rearrangement joins TRBV4-3 to TRBJ2-7; 9 bases line up with TRBD1. CDR1 and CDR2 (germline): LGHNA, YSLEER. The CDR3 has 13 amino acids. The V gene end was trimmed by 4 bases and the J gene end by 4 bases; junction bases not matched to a gene: 2.

The chain couples TRBV10-3 to TRBJ2-1, with D possibly being TRBD2 (6 bases). Germline CDR1 and CDR2: ENHRY and SYGVKD. This CDR3 spans 16 amino acids. V dropped 0 bases and J dropped 0 bases, with 9 bases sitting between them. As DNA, the CDR3 is TGTGCCATCAGTGAGTCGGCGGGAAGCTCCTACAATGAGCAGTTCTTC. Translation: CAISESAGSSYNEQFF.

The V call is TRBV7-6, the J call TRBJ2-5; 8 bases line up with TRBD1. The CDR3 loop spans 15 amino acids. V shed 1 base, J shed 2 bases, and the junction held 3 bases outside the gene matches. The germline V gene has CDR1 SGHVS and CDR2 FNYEAQ. The CDR3 region has the DNA TGTGCCAGCAGCTTAGGGACAGGGAATCAAGAGACCCAGTACTTC. Its translation is CASSLGTGNQETQYF.

V and J are TRBV28 and TRBJ2-1, with D perhaps TRBD1 (6 bases). This CDR3 has 16 residues. The ends were cut back, 6 bases at V and 2 bases at J, with 17 bases in the middle. Germline V gene sequence: CDR1 MDHEN, CDR2 SYDVKM. The CDR3 protein is CASSPLAGAPYNEQFF. CDR3 DNA sequence: TGTGCCAGCAGCCCCTTGGCAGGGGCCCCCTACAATGAGCAGTTCTTC.

The chain is built from TRBV10-3 and TRBJ2-5; 16 nucleotides match TRBD2. The J call is doubtful: the DNA matches TRBJ2-7 better. The V gene's germline CDR1 is ENHRY and CDR2 SYGVKD. The CDR3 sequence is 19 residues long. As DNA, the CDR3 is TGTGCCATCACCCCTGACAGGGGGACTAGCGGGAGGGCCCCCTACGAGCAGTACTTC. Translated: CAITPDRGTSGRAPYEQYF.

The chain links TRBV7-9 to TRBJ2-3, with TRBD2 identical over 8 bases. V dropped 2 bases and J dropped 3; count of bases not matched to a gene: 7. Germline V gives CDR1 SEHNR, CDR2 FQNEAQ (reference sequence). CDR3 size: 16 residues. CDR3 DNA: TGTGCCAGCAGCTTATCCGTCGGGGGGGAAACAGATACGCAGTATTTT. Its translation is CASSLSVGGETDTQYF.

The CDR3 DNA reads TGCGCCAGCAGCCAGGCTGGACAGGGGGGAGTCTATGGCTACACCTTC. Translating it yields CASSQAGQGGVYGYTF. The chain couples TRBV4-3 to TRBJ1-2, with 10 bases fitting TRBD1. The germline V gene encodes CDR1 LGHNA and CDR2 YSLEER. V lost 3 bases, J lost 4 bases, and 8 bases stayed unmatched. The CDR3 covers 16 residues.

The gene calls are TRBV19 and TRBJ2-7; D uncertain. The V gene's germline CDR1 is LNHDA and CDR2 SQIVND (reference sequence). The CDR3 is 14 residues long. Trimming cost V 4 bases and J 3 bases, with 13 bases left between them. The CDR3 here is CASSTAVTDYEQYF. The CDR3 DNA reads TGTGCCAGTAGTACAGCAGTAACAGACTACGAGCAGTACTTC.

The CDR3 protein is CASSLFFGTGAGELFF. The CDR3 region has the DNA TGTGCCAGCAGTTTATTTTTCGGGACAGGGGCCGGGGAGCTGTTTTTT. V is TRBV27 and J is TRBJ2-2; 10 bases agree with TRBD1. CDR1 MNHEY and CDR2 SMNVEV come from the germline V gene (reference sequence). V dropped 1 base and J dropped 6; count of bases not matched to a gene: 5. This CDR3 has 16 amino acids.

V gene TRBV27 combines with J gene TRBJ1-5; TRBD1 matches 7 bases. The CDR3 spans 16 residues. Germline V gene data show CDR1 as MNHEY and CDR2 as SMNVEV (reference sequence). The V gene end was trimmed by 0 bases and the J gene end by 0 bases; junction bases not matched to a gene: 2. CDR3 sequence reads: CASSLSGQYSNQPQHF. Here the CDR3 DNA reads TGTGCCAGCAGTTTATCGGGACAGTATAGCAATCAGCCCCAGCATTTT.

This rearrangement joins TRBV27 to TRBJ2-7; D possibly matches TRBD1 or TRBD2 (5 bases each). Trimming removed 1 base at V and 3 bases at J, with 16 bases between. Germline V gives CDR1 MNHEY, CDR2 SMNVEV (reference sequence). CDR3 length equals 16 residues. The DNA for the CDR3 is TGTGCCAGCAGTTTATTAATTGAGGGGACGCTCTACGAGCAGTACTTC. Translating gives CASSLLIEGTLYEQYF.

The gene calls are TRBV6-5 and TRBJ2-7; either TRBD1 or TRBD2 may supply D (5 bases each). Germline assignment: CDR1 MNHEY and CDR2 SVGAGI. The CDR3 totals 12 residues. Between the trimmed V and J ends, which lost 6 bases and 3 bases, there was a span of 9 bases. CDR3 loop: CASRGDDYEQYF. CDR3 coding DNA: TGTGCCAGCAGGGGGGATGACTACGAGCAGTACTTC.

J is TRBJ1-1 and V is TRBV18; D possibly corresponds to TRBD1 (6 bases). This CDR3 has 15 amino acids. V lost 4 bases, J lost 1 base, and 13 bases lay in between. Per the germline V gene, CDR1 is KGHSH and CDR2 is LQKENI. The CDR3 is CASSRTNRENTEAFF. The CDR3 bases are TGTGCCAGCTCACGGACTAACAGGGAGAACACTGAAGCTTTCTTT.

About this clone itself: One end of the junction is discordant with germline, which a read error may explain. V gene TRBV7-7 combines with J gene TRBJ2-1; perhaps TRBD2 as D (5 bases). Germline lookup yields CDR1 SSHAT and CDR2 FNYEAQ (reference sequence). CDR3 length: 14 residues. CDR3 loop: CASSLALGINEQFF. CDR3 nucleotide sequence: TGTGCTAGCAGCTTAGCGCTTGGAATCAATGAGCAGTTCTTC.

The chain uses TRBV2 and TRBJ2-7; 8 nucleotides match TRBD1. The V gene's germline CDR1 is SNHLY and CDR2 FYNNEI. V was pared by 3 bases and J by 6 bases, with 7 bases of the junction left unmatched. The CDR3 contains 14 residues. The CDR3: CASSEGPGTGEQYF. The CDR3 region has the DNA TGTGCCAGCAGTGAGGGCCCAGGGACAGGCGAGCAGTACTTC. Full variable domain (missing parts from reference TRBV2 and TRBJ2-7): EPEVTQTPSHQVTQMGQEVILRCVPISNHLYFYWYRQILGQKVEFLVSFYNNEISEKSEIFDDQFSVERPDGSNFTLKIRSTKLEDSAMYFCASSEGPGTGEQYFGPGTRLTVT.

In its sample, this clone was seen a few times. This chain joins TRBV4-2 and TRBJ1-6; D not resolved. This CDR3 comprises 14 residues. Germline CDR1 and CDR2: LGHNA and YNFKEQ. V was clipped by 2 bases and J by 10 bases, with 12 bases between them. The CDR3 here is CASSQPAERSPLHF. In DNA form, the CDR3 reads TGTGCCAGCAGCCAACCCGCGGAGCGATCACCCCTCCACTTT.

CDR3 DNA sequence: TGCAGTGCTGGACGAATCACTGAAGCTTTCTTT. It yields the protein CSAGRITEAFF. V gene TRBV20-1 combines with J gene TRBJ1-1; D gene ambiguous. Germline V gene lookup returns CDR1 DFQATT and CDR2 SNEGSKA (reference sequence). The CDR3 loop spans 11 amino acids. The V end lost 5 bases, the J end lost 4 bases, and 8 bases lay between the germline ends.

This chain links TRBV11-3 with TRBJ2-5, with 7 bases fitting TRBD1. Germline V gene lookup returns CDR1 SGHNT and CDR2 YENEEA. The CDR3 contains 18 residues. The trim removed 5 bases at V and 4 bases at J, leaving 19 bases unmatched. The CDR3 DNA reads as TGTGCCAGCAGCCCTTCTCCTTCCGCAGGGGGTCGCAGAGAGACCCAGTACTTC. Amino acid sequence: CASSPSPSAGGRRETQYF.